This T cell receptor beta chain was recovered during a study of T cell responses to AZD1222 COVID-19 vaccine. The germline V gene has CDR1 SGDLS and CDR2 YYNGEE. Trimming removed 3 bases at V and 6 bases at J, with 10 bases between. The CDR3 spans 12 residues. Sequenced by immunoSEQ multiplex PCR; TCRdb stores in-frame clones only, minus some. The data contain 95,000 to 150,000 clones, around 90% of them singletons. The receptor comes from an adult who received the MenACWY meningococcal vaccine as a control. The chain couples TRBV9 to TRBJ2-7; no definite D call. The material was peripheral blood, obtained 28 days after the second dose of the MenACWY control vaccine. The CDR3 spells CASSADLLEQYF. CDR3 nucleotides: TGTGCCAGCAGCGCGGACCTCCTCGAGCAGTACTTC.